This T cell receptor (beta chain) was captured in a study of shared clonotypes between healthy human individuals. This clone showed up just once. Antigen: not known. The table came from immunoSEQ multiplex PCR; TCRdb's copy has only in-frame clones and leaves some out. The sample contains 300,000 to 400,000 clones, 87% of which appear only once. To make CD8 memory, CD45RO+ cells were put together with CCR7-negative CD45RA+ TemRA cells. Whole-study findings and limits: Sampling was confined to blood; repertoires within tissues likely differ. An anticipated effect of sequencing depth on clonotype sharing among donors was recognized.

Trimming pared 0 bases from V and 8 bases from J, leaving 11 bases between. Germline V CDR1 and CDR2: SGHRS, YFSETQ. This CDR3 has 13 residues. This receptor was identified in a man between 18 and 35 years old in good health. J is TRBJ1-2 and V is TRBV5-1, with a possible D match to TRBD1 (5 bases). The sequenced sample was memory CD8+ T cells sorted from blood. Sample subset: CD45RO+ cells pooled with CCR7-negative TemRA cells. CDR3 loop: CASSLGAGDGYTF. The CDR3, as DNA: TGCGCCAGCAGCTTGGGAGCTGGGGACGGCTACACCTTC.